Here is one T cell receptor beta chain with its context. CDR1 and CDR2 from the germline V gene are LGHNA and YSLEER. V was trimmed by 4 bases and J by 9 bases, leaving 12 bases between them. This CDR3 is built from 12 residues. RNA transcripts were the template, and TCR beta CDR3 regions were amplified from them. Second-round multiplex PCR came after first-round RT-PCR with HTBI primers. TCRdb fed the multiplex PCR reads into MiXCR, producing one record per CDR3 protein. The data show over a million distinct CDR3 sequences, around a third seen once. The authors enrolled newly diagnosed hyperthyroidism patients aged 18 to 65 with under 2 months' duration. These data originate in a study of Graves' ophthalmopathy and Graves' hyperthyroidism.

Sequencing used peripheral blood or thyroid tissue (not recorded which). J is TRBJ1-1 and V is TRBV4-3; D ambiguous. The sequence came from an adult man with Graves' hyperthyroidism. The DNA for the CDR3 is TGCGCCAGCAGCCGACGAGAGAGGAAAGCTTTCTTT. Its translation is CASSRRERKAFF.